These T cell receptor beta chains were read from a single sample in a study of T cells after yellow fever vaccination. TCRdb re-analysed the 5' RACE reads in MiXCR, keeping a single row per CDR3 protein. The repertoire includes around 350,000 distinct CDR3 sequences, 11% of them detected once, and roughly 18% sits in the top ten. The specimen was PBMCs, collected on the day of the first yellow fever vaccination. These receptors were taken from a man aged 18 to 29 who received the YFV17D yellow fever vaccine. Each CDR3 is given with its conserved first and last residue. The size entry is marked missing in some rows and otherwise reads once, few, many or a size class.

>few|TRBV4-1|TRBJ2-7
CASSQGLTVSSYEQYF
>-|TRBV5-1|TRBJ1-4
CASSAETTNEKLFF
>-|TRBV10-3|TRBJ2-3
CAISEFLDTQYF
>-|TRBV24-1|TRBJ1-2
CATSDPFYGYTF
>few|TRBV4-1|TRBJ2-7
CASSQLMSGTGISGQYF
>few|TRBV6-5|TRBJ2-6
CASSYGSGQGVTGANVLTF
>-|TRBV6-2/TRBV6-3|TRBJ1-5
CASSYSYTGNQPQHF
>-|TRBV20-1|TRBJ2-2
CSARDRVGGGNTGELFF
>few|TRBV18|TRBJ2-2
CASSPFKTGPNTGELFF
>many|TRBV10-3|TRBJ2-7
CAISESPGQTYEQYF
>few|TRBV28|TRBJ2-3
CASSLYRTSGGTDTQYF
>-|TRBV4-1|TRBJ1-5
CASSQEVRAGSNQPQHF
>-|TRBV20-1|TRBJ2-5
CSARGPLRGETQYF
>-|TRBV6-5|TRBJ2-6
CASSYADRGFPGANVLTF
>-|TRBV12-3/TRBV12-4|TRBJ1-4
CASSRGLGEKLFF
>few|TRBV23-1|TRBJ2-3
CASRIRTVLADTQYF
>-|TRBV7-2|TRBJ2-7
CASSLQRESYEQYF
>-|TRBV12-3/TRBV12-4|TRBJ1-1
CASNAFLTEAFF
>-|TRBV9|TRBJ2-5
CASSVGGAEETQYF
>many|TRBV7-9|TRBJ2-3
CASSRTGFAGDTQYF
>-|TRBV5-1|TRBJ1-2
CASSLAERAAQGHYGYTF
>few|TRBV6-2/TRBV6-3|TRBJ2-3
CASSPRIDTQYF
>few|TRBV21-1|TRBJ1-4
CASVNPGKLFF
>few|TRBV11-2|TRBJ1-4
CASSLSGEGILYATNEKLFF
>few|TRBV20-1|TRBJ1-3
CSARGTGTGNTIYF
>few|TRBV6-1|TRBJ2-1
CASSESGGSYNEQFF
>-|TRBV24-1|TRBJ1-2
CATSDPMDGYTF
>-|TRBV5-6|TRBJ2-1
CASSLGLSYNEQFF
>-|TRBV6-1|TRBJ2-3
CASRFTGTDTQYF
>few|TRBV12-3/TRBV12-4|TRBJ2-5
CASTPDWTGKETQYF
>few|TRBV12-3/TRBV12-4|TRBJ1-5
CASSLQGKHYSNQPQHF
>few|TRBV25-1|TRBJ2-5
CASSPGWQTQYF
>few|TRBV20-1|TRBJ1-2
CSARIPDRGYGYTF
>-|TRBV3-1|TRBJ2-2
CASSPHRSGASGELFF
>few|TRBV7-6|TRBJ1-2
CASSLEAGGWYGYTF